This T cell receptor (beta chain) was documented in a study of blood T cell repertoires in COVID-19. Study-wide context: Sources were T cells, B-cell-depleted T cells, or PBMCs; the material itself was cDNA or gDNA.

Recruitment covered under 25 US areas and drew participants whose ages spanned roughly 18 to 100 years. Contact with a PCR-confirmed or clinician-diagnosed COVID-19 case occurred within 2 weeks of entry. Trimming removed 4 bases from V and 5 bases from J, with 9 bases in between. Germline-derived CDR1 and CDR2 are SGHDT and YYEEEE. The length of the CDR3 is 12 residues. How the authors handled the data: Estimated nucleated cell counts came from reference gene primer amplification. Measured with immunoSEQ multiplex PCR; TCRdb has only the in-frame clones, and not every one. The D gene and trimming were derived from the DNA, and the V and J assignments and clone size from that table. The table records some 240,000 clones, over 75% of them present only once.

What was sequenced was PBMCs or T cells enriched from blood (not recorded which). This TCR derives from a woman aged 35 to 49 who had been exposed to COVID-19. The chain uses TRBV5-6 and TRBJ2-5; possibly TRBD2 for D (5 bases). CDR3 sequence (DNA): TGTGCCAGCAGCCTGGACTGGGAGACCCAGTACTTC. Translated: CASSLDWETQYF.